Listed here is a single T cell receptor beta chain. CDR1 is MNHNS and CDR2 is SASEGT in the germline V gene. The CDR3 loop spans 13 amino acids. V was pared by 7 bases and J by 8 bases, with 6 bases of the junction left unmatched. The data were taken from a study of long-term antiretroviral therapy in people with HIV. Survey level was the resolution at which the v3.0 immunoSEQ assay ran. Per-sample targets for sequencing were about 40,000-50,000 T-cell genomes. Here immunoSEQ multiplex PCR was the method, and the copy in TCRdb shows in-frame clones only, minus some. The sample includes about 16,000 clones, roughly 88% seen only once; the top ten take more than 10%.

The starting material was unsorted PBMCs, obtained 0.7 years before starting antiretroviral therapy. This chain links TRBV6-1 with TRBJ2-1, with 9 nucleotides matching TRBD1. The source of this sequence is a man in his forties or fifties with HIV. This chain's CDR3 is CASTRDRVDEQFF. DNA of the CDR3: TGTGCCAGCACCCGGGACAGGGTCGATGAGCAGTTCTTC.